These 25 T cell receptor beta chains share one sample of origin, sequenced in a study of T cells in Graves' hyperthyroidism and ophthalmopathy. The TCR beta CDR3 regions underwent amplification using RNA transcripts as the source. With the HTBI primer set, the TCR CDR3 went through a first round of RT-PCR. TCRdb itself ran the multiplex PCR reads through MiXCR, one entry per CDR3 protein. The sample yields around 300,000 distinct CDR3 sequences, roughly 15% seen once. The sequenced material came from blood. Receptors originate from a young woman with Graves' hyperthyroidism that later progressed to Graves' ophthalmopathy.

Only one count was recorded for this clonotype. A much larger clone sits a single nucleotide away, making a read error possible. This chain uses TRBV7-9 with TRBJ1-3; a weak D match, TRBD1 (5 bases). The CDR3 contains 13 residues. Germline lookup yields CDR1 SEHNR and CDR2 FQNEAQ (reference sequence). Between the trimmed V and J ends, which lost 2 bases and 9 bases, there was a span of 11 bases. CDR3 region: CASSLIRVSTIYF. CDR3 coding DNA: TGTGCCAGCAGCTTAATCAGGGTCAGCACCATATATTTT.

At least ten counts were recorded for this clonotype. The chain carries TRBV7-8 and TRBJ2-2; D is possibly TRBD2 (5 bases). This CDR3 spans 13 amino acids. CDR1 and CDR2 (germline): SGHVS, FQNEAQ. V was clipped by 1 base and J by 15 bases, with 15 bases between them. The CDR3 is CASSLGGGTELFF. In DNA form, the CDR3 reads TGTGCCAGCAGCTTAGGAGGAGGAACCGAGTTGTTTTTT.

The chain couples TRBV10-3 to TRBJ2-1, with 7 bases aligning to TRBD2. The germline CDR1 and CDR2 sequences are ENHRY and SYGVKD. J gave up 7 bases and V 6 bases, and 9 bases lay outside the gene matches. This CDR3 has 14 amino acids. CDR3 in DNA: TGTGCCATCAGCTCGGACTGGGGGGGGAATGAGCAGTTCTTC. Encoded protein: CAISSDWGGNEQFF.

This clonotype turned up a few times. The chain couples TRBV5-8 to TRBJ2-1; 9 bases fit TRBD1. After removal of 4 bases from V and 8 bases from J, the junction contained 16 bases not matched to a gene. CDR3 size: 17 residues. CDR1 and CDR2 from the germline V gene are SGHTS and YDEGEE. CDR3 loop: CASSAHRGQVSGDEQFF. The CDR3 DNA reads TGTGCCAGCAGCGCTCACAGGGGGCAAGTTTCGGGCGATGAGCAGTTCTTC.

Ten or more counts support this clonotype. V and J are TRBV20-1 and TRBJ2-1; TRBD2 matches at 11 bases. V dropped 4 bases and J dropped 5; count of bases not matched to a gene: 10. Germline CDR1 DFQATT, CDR2 SNEGSKA (reference sequence). This CDR3 comprises 16 residues. The CDR3 coding sequence is TGCAGTGCTATAAGAACGGGACTAGCGGATAACAATGAGCAGTTCTTC. Its translation: CSAIRTGLADNNEQFF.

There are many counts of this clonotype. The chain employs TRBV6-1 and TRBJ2-7, with D perhaps TRBD1 (6 bases). This CDR3 comprises 13 residues. Trimming removed 4 bases from V and 6 bases from J, with 13 bases in between. The germline V gene encodes CDR1 MNHNS and CDR2 SASEGT. The CDR3, as DNA: TGTGCCAGCAGTGCTAACAGGGTGGCCGAGCAGTACTTC. It codes for CASSANRVAEQYF.

This clonotype was detected many times. The genes are TRBV2 and TRBJ2-5; 9 nucleotides agree with TRBD1. Trimming at V came to 2 bases and at J to 5 bases, leaving 9 bases not matched to a gene. This CDR3 contains 16 residues. Germline V gene data show CDR1 as SNHLY and CDR2 as FYNNEI. CDR3 protein: CASSEMFLTGGETQYF. The DNA of the CDR3 is TGTGCCAGCAGTGAAATGTTCTTGACAGGGGGGGAGACCCAGTACTTC. The whole variable domain, filled in from reference TRBV2 and TRBJ2-5, reads EPEVTQTPSHQVTQMGQEVILRCVPISNHLYFYWYRQILGQKVEFLVSFYNNEISEKSEIFDDQFSVERPDGSNFTLKIRSTKLEDSAMYFCASSEMFLTGGETQYFGPGTRLLVL.

The rearrangement joins TRBV5-5 to TRBJ2-2, with a tentative D call TRBD2 (5 bases). V was cut by 4 bases and J by 5 bases, with 12 bases left in between. The CDR3 has 14 residues. CDR1 and CDR2 from the germline V gene are SGHKS and YYEKEE (reference sequence). CDR3 sequence (DNA): TGTGCCAGCAGCCCGGGGAGTACGACCGGGGAGCTGTTTTTT. Its protein is CASSPGSTTGELFF.

This clonotype was seen many times. The rearrangement links TRBV7-9 to TRBJ2-7; D remains ambiguous. Germline CDR1 is SEHNR and CDR2 is FQNEAQ (reference sequence). The V end was cut by 5 bases, the J end by 6 bases, with 11 bases between. The CDR3 is 12 amino acids. CDR3 loop: CASSPRLSEQYF. CDR3 sequence (DNA): TGTGCCAGCAGCCCACGGTTGAGCGAGCAGTACTTC.

The sample holds many counts of this clonotype. The rearrangement links TRBV9 to TRBJ2-1; 8 positions match TRBD1. The germline gives CDR1 SGDLS, CDR2 YYNGEE. Trimming cost V 3 bases and J 7 bases; bases outside gene matches: 12. The length of the CDR3 is 16 residues. CDR3 nucleotides: TGTGCCAGCAGCGCCTCCCGACAGGGGTGGGGTAATGAGCAGTTCTTC. Protein: CASSASRQGWGNEQFF.

This clonotype came up many times. The chain has TRBV30 and TRBJ1-1, with unresolved D. CDR1 is GTSNPN and CDR2 is SVGIG in the germline V gene (reference sequence). V lost 4 bases to trimming and J lost 1 base, with 10 bases between them. The CDR3 runs 13 residues. Here the CDR3 reads CAWTAVANTEAFF. The CDR3, as DNA: TGTGCCTGGACGGCCGTTGCGAACACTGAAGCTTTCTTT.

Note on this clonotype: An end of the junction does not agree with germline; a read error may underlie this. The chain carries TRBV28 and TRBJ2-2; possibly TRBD2 for D (5 bases). The germline CDR1 and CDR2 sequences are MDHEN and SYDVKM. The CDR3 sequence is 13 residues long. In DNA form, the CDR3 reads TGTGCCCATTCAGGTGGAATTGCCGGGGAGCTGCTTTTT. Translation gives CAHSGGIAGELLF.

This clonotype was recorded a few times. V is TRBV6-1 and J is TRBJ2-3; D is undetermined. Trimming pared 6 bases from V and 4 bases from J, leaving 11 bases between. Per germline, CDR1 MNHNS and CDR2 SASEGT. This CDR3 contains 13 residues. Here the CDR3 DNA reads TGTGCCAGCAGGTCCTTTTCTCCAGATACGCAGTATTTT. Amino acid sequence: CASRSFSPDTQYF.

This clonotype has ten or more counts. The chain recombines TRBV6-2 or TRBV6-3 with TRBJ2-7, with unresolved D. Germline V lookup: CDR1 MNHEY, CDR2 SVGEGT. Trimming took 4 bases from V and 3 from J, leaving 10 bases between them. This CDR3 is 13 amino acids long. The CDR3 here is CASSLVGNYEQYF. CDR3 DNA: TGTGCCAGCAGTTTGGTCGGAAACTACGAGCAGTACTTC.

The genes are TRBV7-6 and TRBJ2-1; 7 nucleotides agree with TRBD2. CDR3 length equals 15 residues. V was clipped by 3 bases and J by 2 bases; unmatched bases: 4. Germline assignment: CDR1 SGHVS and CDR2 FNYEAQ. CDR3 sequence reads: CASSFGGSTYNEQFF. The CDR3 region has the DNA TGTGCCAGCAGCTTCGGCGGGAGCACCTACAATGAGCAGTTCTTC.

The genes are TRBV20-1 and TRBJ2-1; D may be TRBD1 or TRBD2 (5 bases each). The CDR3 runs to 17 residues. V lost 7 bases, J lost 4 bases, and 26 bases lay in between. Germline V gene sequence: CDR1 DFQATT, CDR2 SNEGSKA (reference sequence). In nucleotides, the CDR3 is TGCAGTGGTACGGCCCTGCAGGCCGGGGCAAAATACAATGAGCAGTTCTTC. Its protein product is CSGTALQAGAKYNEQFF.

As for this clonotype: A much more abundant neighbour one base away suggests this may be a read error. This chain connects TRBV6-2 or TRBV6-3 to TRBJ1-4; D unresolved. The length of the CDR3 is 12 residues. Looked up from germline, CDR1 is MNHEY and CDR2 is SVGEGT. This chain's CDR3 is CASMVMSEKLVF. DNA for the CDR3: TGTGCCAGCATGGTTATGAGTGAAAAACTGGTTTTT.

This clonotype occurred many times. V is TRBV5-1 and J is TRBJ2-7, with D perhaps matching TRBD2 (5 bases). The V and J ends lost 0 bases and 2 bases respectively, with 12 bases between them. Per germline, CDR1 SGHRS and CDR2 YFSETQ. This CDR3 has 15 amino acids. CDR3 in DNA: TGCGCCAGCAGCTTGGCCTCAGCGGTTACCTACGAGCAGTACTTC. Its translation is CASSLASAVTYEQYF.

This clonotype appeared many times. The chain joins TRBV7-2 to TRBJ2-7; the D is unclear. The germline V and J ends were trimmed by 5 bases and 3 bases, with 14 bases remaining between them. This CDR3 comprises 14 residues. Germline CDR1 and CDR2: SGHTA and FQGNSA. The CDR3: CASSNQNINYEQYF. The DNA for the CDR3 is TGTGCCAGCAGCAATCAAAATATTAACTACGAGCAGTACTTC.

This clonotype was recorded many times. The chain has TRBV11-3 and TRBJ2-1; possible D gene TRBD2, 5 bases. V lost 1 base, J lost 5 bases, and 12 bases lay in between. In germline, CDR1 is SGHNT, CDR2 YENEEA. This CDR3 has 15 amino acids. CDR3 bases: TGTGCCAGCAGCTTAGTGGCTAGCCCTAACAATGAGCAGTTCTTC. Translated: CASSLVASPNNEQFF.

The chain links TRBV6-2 or TRBV6-3 to TRBJ2-7; TRBD1 matches at 9 bases. The germline gives CDR1 MNHEY, CDR2 SVGEGT. This CDR3 comprises 15 residues. Unmatched junction bases numbered 12, after V lost 5 bases and J lost 7 bases. CDR3 amino acids: CASSGPGQGIGEQYF. CDR3 DNA: TGTGCCAGCAGTGGACCGGGACAGGGAATTGGAGAGCAGTACTTC.

The CDR3 region has the DNA TGTGCCAGCAGCCAAGAAGGACAGGGGGCTTGGGAAAAACTGTTTTTT. Encoded protein: CASSQEGQGAWEKLFF. V and J are TRBV4-2 and TRBJ1-4, with 11 bases aligning to TRBD1. This CDR3 has 16 residues. CDR1 and CDR2 from the germline V gene are LGHNA and YNFKEQ. J lost 8 bases, V lost 0 bases, and 5 bases had no gene match.

This clonotype was observed at least ten times. The chain links TRBV12-3 or TRBV12-4 to TRBJ1-5; no reliable D call. CDR3 size: 15 residues. V gave up 0 bases and J gave up 0 bases, with 6 bases separating them. The CDR3 spells CASSLAQASNQPQHF. The CDR3 bases are TGTGCCAGCAGTTTAGCGCAGGCTAGCAATCAGCCCCAGCATTTT.

This clonotype came up a few times. The chain recombines TRBV14 with TRBJ2-5, with 14 bases identical to TRBD2. The CDR3 has 18 residues. Germline V gives CDR1 SGHDN, CDR2 FVKESK. V was pared by 4 bases and J by 5 bases, with 12 bases of the junction left unmatched. This CDR3 reads CASSLGTSGSGDGETQYF. The CDR3 coding sequence is TGTGCCAGCAGCCTCGGGACTAGCGGGAGTGGAGATGGGGAGACCCAGTACTTC.

This clonotype turned up a few times. A read error may produce the germline difference seen at one junction end. This chain uses TRBV15 with TRBJ2-1; weak D call: TRBD2 (5 bases). The V gene's germline CDR1 is LNHNV and CDR2 YYDKDF (reference sequence). CDR3 length equals 17 residues. CDR3 DNA sequence: TGTGCCCCCAGCAGACCCCCTGTAGCGTTAACCTACAATGAGCAGTTCTTC. Translating gives CAPSRPPVALTYNEQFF.